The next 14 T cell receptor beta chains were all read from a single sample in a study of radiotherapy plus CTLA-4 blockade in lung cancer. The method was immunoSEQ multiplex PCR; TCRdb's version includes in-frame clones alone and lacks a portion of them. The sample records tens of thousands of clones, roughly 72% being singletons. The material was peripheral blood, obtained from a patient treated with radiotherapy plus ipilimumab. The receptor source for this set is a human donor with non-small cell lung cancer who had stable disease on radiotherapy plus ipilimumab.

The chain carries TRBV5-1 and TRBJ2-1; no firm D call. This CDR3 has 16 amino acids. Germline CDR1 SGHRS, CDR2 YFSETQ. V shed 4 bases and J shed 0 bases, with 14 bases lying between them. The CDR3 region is CASSPSQTSSYNEQFF. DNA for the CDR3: TGCGCCAGCAGCCCATCCCAAACAAGCTCCTACAATGAGCAGTTCTTC. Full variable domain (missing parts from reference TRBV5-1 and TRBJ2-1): KAGVTQTPRYLIKTRGQQVTLSCSPISGHRSVSWYQQTPGQGLQFLFEYFSETQRNKGNFPGRFSGRQFSNSRSEMNVSTLELGDSALYLCASSPSQTSSYNEQFFGPGTRLTVL.

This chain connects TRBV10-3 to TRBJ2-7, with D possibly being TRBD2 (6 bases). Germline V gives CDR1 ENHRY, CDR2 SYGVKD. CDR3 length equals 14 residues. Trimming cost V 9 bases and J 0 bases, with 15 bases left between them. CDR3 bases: TGTGCCATGAAGGAGGGGACTGGCTCCTACGAGCAGTACTTC. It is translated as CAMKEGTGSYEQYF.

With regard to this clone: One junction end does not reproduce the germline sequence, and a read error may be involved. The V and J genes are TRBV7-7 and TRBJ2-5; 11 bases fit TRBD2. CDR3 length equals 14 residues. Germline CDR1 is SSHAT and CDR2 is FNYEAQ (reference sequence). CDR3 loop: CASSLSGGEDTQYF. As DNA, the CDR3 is TGTGCCAGCAGCCTTAGCGGGGGGGAAGATACCCAGTACTTC.

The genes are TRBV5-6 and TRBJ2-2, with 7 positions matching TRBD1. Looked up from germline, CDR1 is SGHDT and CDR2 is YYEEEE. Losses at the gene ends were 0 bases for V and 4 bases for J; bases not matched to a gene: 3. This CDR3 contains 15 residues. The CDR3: CASSLEGGVTGELFF. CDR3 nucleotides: TGTGCCAGCAGCTTGGAAGGGGGCGTCACCGGGGAGCTGTTTTTT. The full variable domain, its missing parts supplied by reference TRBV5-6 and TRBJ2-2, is DAGVTQSPTHLIKTRGQQVTLRCSPKSGHDTVSWYQQALGQGPQFIFQYYEEEERQRGNFPDRFSGHQFPNYSSELNVNALLLGDSALYLCASSLEGGVTGELFFGEGSRLTVL.

DNA of the CDR3: TGCGCCAGCAGCGAGGACACGGGAGGTCCCTATGGCTACACCTTC. Its protein product is CASSEDTGGPYGYTF. The V gene is TRBV5-1, the J gene TRBJ1-2, with D perhaps TRBD1 (5 bases). Germline assignment: CDR1 SGHRS and CDR2 YFSETQ. The CDR3 covers 15 residues. Between the trimmed V and J ends, which lost 4 bases and 4 bases, there was a span of 17 bases.

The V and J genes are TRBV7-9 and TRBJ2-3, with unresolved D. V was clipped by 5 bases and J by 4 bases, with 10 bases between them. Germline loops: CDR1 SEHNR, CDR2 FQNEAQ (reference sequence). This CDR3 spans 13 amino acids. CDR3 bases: TGTGCCAGCAGCATTCTGGGCGCAGATACGCAGTATTTT. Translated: CASSILGADTQYF.

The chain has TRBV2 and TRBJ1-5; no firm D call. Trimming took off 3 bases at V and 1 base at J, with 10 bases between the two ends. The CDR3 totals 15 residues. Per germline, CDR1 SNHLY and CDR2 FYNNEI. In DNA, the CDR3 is TGTGCCAGCAGTGATCGGGGTTGGAGCAATCAGCCCCAGCATTTT. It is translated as CASSDRGWSNQPQHF.

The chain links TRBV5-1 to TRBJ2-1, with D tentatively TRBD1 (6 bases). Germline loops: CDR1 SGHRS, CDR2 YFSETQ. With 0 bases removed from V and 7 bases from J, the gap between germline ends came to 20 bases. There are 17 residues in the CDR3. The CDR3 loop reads CASSLARGGNTGNEQFF. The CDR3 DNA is TGCGCCAGCAGCTTGGCCAGGGGTGGAAACACGGGGAATGAGCAGTTCTTC.

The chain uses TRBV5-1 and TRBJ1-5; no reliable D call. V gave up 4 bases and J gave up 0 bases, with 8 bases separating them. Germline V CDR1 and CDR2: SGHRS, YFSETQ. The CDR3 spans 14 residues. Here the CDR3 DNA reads TGCGCCAGCAGCGACGGGTATAGCAATCAGCCCCAGCATTTT. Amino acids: CASSDGYSNQPQHF.

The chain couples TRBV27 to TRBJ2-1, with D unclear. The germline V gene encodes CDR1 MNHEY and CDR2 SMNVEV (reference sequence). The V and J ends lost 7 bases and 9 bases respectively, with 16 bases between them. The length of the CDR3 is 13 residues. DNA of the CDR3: TGTGCCAGCACCTTGATTGCCCGCGGTGAGCAGTTCTTC. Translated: CASTLIARGEQFF.

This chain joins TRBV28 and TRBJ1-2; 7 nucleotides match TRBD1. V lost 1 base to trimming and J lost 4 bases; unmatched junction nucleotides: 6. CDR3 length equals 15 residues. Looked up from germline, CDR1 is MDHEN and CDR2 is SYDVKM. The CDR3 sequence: CASSLLPGQSYGYTF. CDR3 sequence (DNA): TGTGCCAGCAGTTTATTACCGGGACAGAGCTATGGCTACACCTTC.

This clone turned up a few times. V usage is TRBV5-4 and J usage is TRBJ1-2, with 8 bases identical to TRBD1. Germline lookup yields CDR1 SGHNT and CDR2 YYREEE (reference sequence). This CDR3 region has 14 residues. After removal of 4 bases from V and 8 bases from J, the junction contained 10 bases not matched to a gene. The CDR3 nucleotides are TGTGCCAGCAGCGGACGACAGGGGAGTGGAGGCTACACCTTC. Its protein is CASSGRQGSGGYTF.

CDR3 sequence (DNA): TGTGCCAGCAGCTTAAGGGACCGGGGGGCCCAGTACTTC. It codes for CASSLRDRGAQYF. The chain joins TRBV7-2 to TRBJ2-5; 7 nucleotides agree with TRBD2. Germline CDR1 reads SGHTA; CDR2 reads FQGNSA. This CDR3 comprises 13 residues. Trimming at V came to 2 bases and at J to 9 bases, leaving 6 bases not matched to a gene.

CDR3 DNA sequence: TGTGCCAGCAGGAAGGGGGAATCTGGAAACACCATATATTTT. Translating gives CASRKGESGNTIYF. The rearrangement uses TRBV2 and TRBJ1-3; possibly TRBD1 for D (6 bases). CDR1 and CDR2 from the germline V gene are SNHLY and FYNNEI. V lost 6 bases, J lost 1 base, and 10 bases lay in between. This CDR3 has 14 amino acids.